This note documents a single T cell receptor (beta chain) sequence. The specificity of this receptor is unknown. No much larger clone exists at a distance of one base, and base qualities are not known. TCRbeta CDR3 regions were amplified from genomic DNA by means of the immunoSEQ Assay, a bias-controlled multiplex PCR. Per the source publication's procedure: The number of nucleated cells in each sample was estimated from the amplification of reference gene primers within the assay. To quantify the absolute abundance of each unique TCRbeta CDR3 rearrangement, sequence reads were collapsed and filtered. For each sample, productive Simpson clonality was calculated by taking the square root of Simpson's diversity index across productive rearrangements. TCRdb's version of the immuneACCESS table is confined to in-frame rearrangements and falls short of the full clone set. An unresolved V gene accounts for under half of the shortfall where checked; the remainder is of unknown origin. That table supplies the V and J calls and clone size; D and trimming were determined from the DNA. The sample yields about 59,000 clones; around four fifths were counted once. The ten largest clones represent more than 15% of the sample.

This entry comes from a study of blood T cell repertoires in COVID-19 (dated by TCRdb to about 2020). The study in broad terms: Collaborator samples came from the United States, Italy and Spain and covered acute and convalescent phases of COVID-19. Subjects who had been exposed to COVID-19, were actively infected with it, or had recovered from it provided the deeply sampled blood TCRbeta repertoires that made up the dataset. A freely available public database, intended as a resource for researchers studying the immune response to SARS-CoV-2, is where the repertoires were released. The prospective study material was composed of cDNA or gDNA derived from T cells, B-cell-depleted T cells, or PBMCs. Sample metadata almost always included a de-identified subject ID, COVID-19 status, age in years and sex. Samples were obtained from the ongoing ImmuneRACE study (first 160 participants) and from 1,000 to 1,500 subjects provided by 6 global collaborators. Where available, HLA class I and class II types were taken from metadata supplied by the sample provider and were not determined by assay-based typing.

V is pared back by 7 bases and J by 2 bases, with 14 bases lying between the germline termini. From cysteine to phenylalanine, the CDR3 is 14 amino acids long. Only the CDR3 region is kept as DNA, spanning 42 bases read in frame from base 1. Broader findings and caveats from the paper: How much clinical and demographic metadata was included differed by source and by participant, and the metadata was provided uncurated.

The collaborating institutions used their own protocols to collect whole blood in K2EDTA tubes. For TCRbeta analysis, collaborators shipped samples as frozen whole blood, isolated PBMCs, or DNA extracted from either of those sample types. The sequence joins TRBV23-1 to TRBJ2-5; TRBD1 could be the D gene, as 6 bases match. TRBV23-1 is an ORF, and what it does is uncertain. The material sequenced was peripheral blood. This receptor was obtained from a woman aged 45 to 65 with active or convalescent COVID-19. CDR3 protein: CASIRDTVQETQYF. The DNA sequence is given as TGCGCCAGCATCCGGGACACTGTACAAGAGACCCAGTACTTC.